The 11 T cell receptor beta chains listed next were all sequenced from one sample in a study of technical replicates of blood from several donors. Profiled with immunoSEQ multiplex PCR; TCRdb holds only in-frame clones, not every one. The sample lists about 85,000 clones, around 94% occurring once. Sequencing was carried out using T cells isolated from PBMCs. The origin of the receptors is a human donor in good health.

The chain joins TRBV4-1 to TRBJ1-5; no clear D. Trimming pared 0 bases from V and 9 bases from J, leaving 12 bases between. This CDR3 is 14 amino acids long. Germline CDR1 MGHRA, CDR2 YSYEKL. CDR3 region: CASSQEKGRLPQHF. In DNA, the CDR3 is TGCGCCAGCAGCCAAGAAAAAGGCAGGCTGCCCCAGCATTTT.

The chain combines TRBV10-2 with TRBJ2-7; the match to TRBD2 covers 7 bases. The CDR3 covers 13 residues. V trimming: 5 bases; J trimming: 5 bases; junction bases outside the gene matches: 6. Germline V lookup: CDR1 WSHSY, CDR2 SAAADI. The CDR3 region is CASSSVAGHEQYF. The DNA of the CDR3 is TGCGCCAGCAGTTCGGTAGCGGGCCACGAGCAGTACTTC.

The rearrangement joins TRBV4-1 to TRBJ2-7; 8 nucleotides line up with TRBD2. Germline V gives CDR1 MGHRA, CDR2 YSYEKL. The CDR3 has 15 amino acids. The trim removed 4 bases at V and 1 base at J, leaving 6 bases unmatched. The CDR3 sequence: CASSLPTSGSYEQYF. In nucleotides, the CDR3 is TGCGCCAGCAGCCTTCCTACTAGCGGATCCTACGAGCAGTACTTC.

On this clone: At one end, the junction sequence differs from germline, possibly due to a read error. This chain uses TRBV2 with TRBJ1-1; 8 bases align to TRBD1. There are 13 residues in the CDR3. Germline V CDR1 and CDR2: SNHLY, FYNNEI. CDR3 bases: TGTACCAGCCAGGGGGCTGTGGACACTGAAGCTTTCTTT. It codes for CTSQGAVDTEAFF.

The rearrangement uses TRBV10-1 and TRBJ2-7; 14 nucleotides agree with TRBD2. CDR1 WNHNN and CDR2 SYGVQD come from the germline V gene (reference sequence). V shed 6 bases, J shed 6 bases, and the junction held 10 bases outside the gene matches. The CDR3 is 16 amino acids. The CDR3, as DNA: TGCGCCAGCAGCGGGACTAGCGGGAGTGGGAGGATCGAGCAGTACTTC. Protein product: CASSGTSGSGRIEQYF.

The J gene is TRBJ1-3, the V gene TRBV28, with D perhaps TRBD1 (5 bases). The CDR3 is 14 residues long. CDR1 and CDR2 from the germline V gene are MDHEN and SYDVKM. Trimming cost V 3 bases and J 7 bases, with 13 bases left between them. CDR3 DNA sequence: TGTGCCAGCAGTTTGGGTGGGGCCAGTAACACCATATATTTT. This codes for CASSLGGASNTIYF.

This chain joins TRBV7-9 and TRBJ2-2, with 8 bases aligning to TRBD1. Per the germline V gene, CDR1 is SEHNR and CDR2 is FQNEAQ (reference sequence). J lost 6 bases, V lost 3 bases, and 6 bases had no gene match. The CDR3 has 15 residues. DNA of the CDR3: TGTGCCAGCAGCTTGGACAGGGAGTTTTCCGGGGAGCTGTTTTTT. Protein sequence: CASSLDREFSGELFF.

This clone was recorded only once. The chain's CDR3 is CASSEYGHQDEQYF. The CDR3 DNA sequence: TGTGCCAGCAGTGAATATGGACATCAGGACGAGCAGTACTTC. This chain joins TRBV2 and TRBJ2-7; the D gene is possibly TRBD1 (5 bases). The V and J ends lost 2 bases and 5 bases respectively, with 13 bases between them. The CDR3 runs 14 residues. Looked up from germline, CDR1 is SNHLY and CDR2 is FYNNEI.

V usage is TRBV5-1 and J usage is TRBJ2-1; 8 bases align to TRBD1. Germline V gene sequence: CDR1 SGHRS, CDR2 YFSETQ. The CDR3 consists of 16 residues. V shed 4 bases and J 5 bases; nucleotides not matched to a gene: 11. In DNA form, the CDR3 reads TGCGCCAGCAGCAGGATTGCCAGGGGGCCCGACAATGAGCAGTTCTTC. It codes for CASSRIARGPDNEQFF.

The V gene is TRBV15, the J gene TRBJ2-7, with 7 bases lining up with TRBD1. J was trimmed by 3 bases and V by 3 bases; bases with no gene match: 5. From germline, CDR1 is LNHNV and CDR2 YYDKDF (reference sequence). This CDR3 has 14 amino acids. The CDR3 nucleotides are TGTGCCACCAGCAGGGGACAGCTGAACTACGAGCAGTACTTC. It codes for CATSRGQLNYEQYF. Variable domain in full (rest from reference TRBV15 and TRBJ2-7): DAMVIQNPRYQVTQFGKPVTLSCSQTLNHNVMYWYQQKSSQAPKLLFHYYDKDFNNEADTPDNFQSRRPNTSFCFLDIRSPGLGDTAMYLCATSRGQLNYEQYFGPGTRLTVT.

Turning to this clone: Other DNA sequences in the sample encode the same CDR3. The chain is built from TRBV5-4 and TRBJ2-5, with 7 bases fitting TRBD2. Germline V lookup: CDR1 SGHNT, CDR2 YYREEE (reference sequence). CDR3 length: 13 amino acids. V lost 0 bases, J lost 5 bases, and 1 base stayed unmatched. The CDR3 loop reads CASSLDGGETQYF. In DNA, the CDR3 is TGTGCCAGCAGCTTGGACGGGGGGGAGACCCAGTACTTC.